The table lists the clone carrying this T cell receptor beta chain with a few counts. Assay: immunoSEQ multiplex PCR; the TCRdb copy retains only in-frame clones and omits some. The sample records about 42,000 clones, 85% to 90% being singletons. The sample is drawn from a study of OX40 agonist ivuxolimab in advanced cancers. V lost 1 base and J 5 bases, leaving 14 bases between the germline ends. This CDR3 has 15 residues. Germline assignment: CDR1 MGHRA and CDR2 YSYEKL. The sample was CD4+ or CD8+ T cells sorted from blood, taken in a trial of the OX40 agonist ivuxolimab. The source is an adult with an advanced solid tumor such as melanoma, head and neck, liver or kidney cancer. V and J are TRBV4-1 and TRBJ2-5; possibly TRBD2 for D (6 bases). Written as DNA, the CDR3 is TGCGCCAGCAGCCAAGGGGGCGGGGTGCAGGAGACCCAGTACTTC. Translated, it gives CASSQGGGVQETQYF.